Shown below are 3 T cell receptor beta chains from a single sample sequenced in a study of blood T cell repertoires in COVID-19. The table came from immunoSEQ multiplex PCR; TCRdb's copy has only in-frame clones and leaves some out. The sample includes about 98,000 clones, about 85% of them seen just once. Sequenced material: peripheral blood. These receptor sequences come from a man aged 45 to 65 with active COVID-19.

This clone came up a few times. This chain's CDR3 is CASGQGQGREKLFF. The CDR3 region has the DNA TGTGCTAGTGGCCAGGGACAGGGAAGGGAAAAACTGTTTTTT. This chain uses TRBV12-5 with TRBJ1-4; 9 bases match TRBD1. V shed 6 bases, J shed 8 bases, and the junction held 7 bases outside the gene matches. Germline CDR1 is LGHNT and CDR2 is FRNRAP. The length of the CDR3 is 14 residues.

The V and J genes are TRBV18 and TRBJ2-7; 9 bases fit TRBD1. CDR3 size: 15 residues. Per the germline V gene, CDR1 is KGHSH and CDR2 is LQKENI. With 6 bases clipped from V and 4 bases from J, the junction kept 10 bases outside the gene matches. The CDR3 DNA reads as TGTGCCAGCTCCGCCCCCCTACAGGGGGCTTACGAGCAGTACTTC. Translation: CASSAPLQGAYEQYF. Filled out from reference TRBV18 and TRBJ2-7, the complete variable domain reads NAGVMQNPRHLVRRRGQEARLRCSPMKGHSHVYWYRQLPEEGLKFMVYLQKENIIDESGMPKERFSAEFPKEGPSILRIQQVVRGDSAAYFCASSAPLQGAYEQYFGPGTRLTVT.

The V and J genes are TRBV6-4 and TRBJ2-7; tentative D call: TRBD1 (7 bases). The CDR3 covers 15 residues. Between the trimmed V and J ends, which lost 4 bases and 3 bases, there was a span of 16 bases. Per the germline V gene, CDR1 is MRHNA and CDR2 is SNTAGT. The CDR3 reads CASSVTTGTLYEQYF. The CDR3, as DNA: TGTGCCAGCAGTGTAACGACAGGGACTCTCTACGAGCAGTACTTC.